The 20 T cell receptor beta chains in this list originate from one sample, sequenced in a study of blood T cell repertoires in COVID-19. Measured with immunoSEQ multiplex PCR; TCRdb has only the in-frame clones, and not every one. The sample carries about 280,000 clones, about four fifths recorded once. The sequencing input was PBMCs or T cells enriched from blood (not recorded which). All receptors come from a man aged 35 to 55 who had been exposed to COVID-19.

CDR3 in DNA: TGTGCCAGCAGACACCCCGCAACTAATGAAAAACTGTTTTTT. This codes for CASRHPATNEKLFF. The chain has TRBV6-5 and TRBJ1-4; D is undetermined. Germline V gene data show CDR1 as MNHEY and CDR2 as SVGAGI. The V gene lost 6 bases and the J gene lost 0 bases, with 8 bases spanning the gap. CDR3 length equals 14 residues.

There are a few counts of this clone. The chain uses TRBV3-1 (or the pseudogene TRBV3-2) and TRBJ1-5; D remains ambiguous. The germline V gene encodes CDR1 LGHDT and CDR2 YNNKEL (reference sequence). The CDR3 consists of 13 residues. Trimming pared 3 bases from V and 6 bases from J, leaving 9 bases between. The CDR3 nucleotides read TGTGCCAGCAGCCAGTCGGCGGGTCAGCCCCAGCATTTT. This sequence encodes CASSQSAGQPQHF.

This clone was recorded a few times. The genes are TRBV2 and TRBJ1-2; TRBD1 matches at 8 bases. This CDR3 comprises 12 residues. Germline CDR1 SNHLY, CDR2 FYNNEI. The J segment lost 6 bases and the V segment lost 11 bases, leaving 8 bases of the junction unmatched. CDR3 region: CARGDRSNGYTF. CDR3 sequence (DNA): TGTGCCCGCGGGGACAGGTCAAATGGCTACACCTTC.

The chain carries TRBV28 and TRBJ1-4; a possible D gene is TRBD1 (5 bases). Trimming left V 5 bases short and J 8 bases short, with 15 bases between. There are 14 residues in the CDR3. The germline V gene has CDR1 MDHEN and CDR2 SYDVKM. The CDR3 sequence is CASSIGQGREKLFF. The CDR3 DNA reads TGTGCCAGCAGTATAGGACAAGGGCGGGAAAAACTGTTTTTT.

The genes are TRBV11-3 and TRBJ1-1; D ambiguous. The CDR3 contains 13 residues. Trimming took off 3 bases at V and 4 bases at J, with 9 bases between the two ends. Germline V gene sequence: CDR1 SGHNT, CDR2 YENEEA. The CDR3 sequence is CASSLGAVTEAFF. Written as DNA, the CDR3 is TGTGCCAGCAGCTTGGGCGCAGTCACTGAAGCTTTCTTT.

The chain carries TRBV5-8 and TRBJ2-5, with 9 bases matching TRBD2. With 0 bases clipped from V and 5 bases from J, the junction kept 11 bases outside the gene matches. This CDR3 contains 17 residues. The V gene's germline CDR1 is SGHTS and CDR2 YDEGEE. The CDR3 coding sequence is TGTGCCAGCAGCTTGGGGGCCGGCGGGAGGGTCATGGAGACCCAGTACTTC. It yields the protein CASSLGAGGRVMETQYF.

This clone was seen only a few times. V usage is TRBV29-1 and J usage is TRBJ2-7; 9 positions agree with TRBD1. Germline V gene data show CDR1 as SQVTM and CDR2 as ANQGSEA. The CDR3 totals 15 residues. Trimming cost V 4 bases and J 5 bases; bases outside gene matches: 12. CDR3 DNA: TGCAGCGTTGGAGTACCCGGGACAGGGCTCCACGAGCAGTACTTC. Translating it yields CSVGVPGTGLHEQYF.

The rearrangement joins TRBV7-6 to TRBJ1-6; D may be TRBD1 (6 bases). This CDR3 comprises 15 residues. Germline V CDR1 and CDR2: SGHVS, FNYEAQ. V dropped 5 bases and J dropped 10 bases, with 18 bases sitting between them. The CDR3 region is CASSQEQGRGSPLHF. The CDR3 region has the DNA TGTGCCAGCAGCCAAGAACAGGGTAGAGGGTCACCCCTCCACTTT.

This clone showed up just a few times. This sequence joins TRBV10-1 and TRBJ2-2, with 8 nucleotides matching TRBD1. V shed 7 bases and J 0 bases; nucleotides not matched to a gene: 4. CDR1 and CDR2 (germline): WNHNN, SYGVQD (reference sequence). The CDR3 consists of 15 residues. In DNA, the CDR3 is TGCGCCAGCAACTCGGACAGGGCGAACACCGGGGAGCTGTTTTTT. It encodes CASNSDRANTGELFF.

The V and J genes are TRBV3-1 (or the pseudogene TRBV3-2) and TRBJ2-7; D ambiguous. There are 14 residues in the CDR3. Trimming shortened V by 0 bases and J by 1 base, and 7 bases separated the two germline ends. Germline lookup yields CDR1 LGHDT and CDR2 YNNKEL (reference sequence). CDR3 sequence: CASSQDRRSYEQYF. The CDR3 bases are TGTGCCAGCAGCCAAGATCGCAGATCCTACGAGCAGTACTTC.

The V and J genes are TRBV6-5 and TRBJ1-1; tentatively, D is TRBD1 (6 bases). CDR3 length: 15 amino acids. Trimming shortened V by 4 bases and J by 1 base, and 13 bases separated the two germline ends. Looked up from germline, CDR1 is MNHEY and CDR2 is SVGAGI. The CDR3: CASSFRGTGNTEAFF. CDR3 nucleotide sequence: TGTGCCAGCAGTTTCAGGGGCACAGGGAACACTGAAGCTTTCTTT.

The J gene is TRBJ2-5, the V gene TRBV19; tentatively, D is TRBD2 (6 bases). The CDR3 runs 14 residues. Looked up from germline, CDR1 is LNHDA and CDR2 is SQIVND (reference sequence). V lost 5 bases to trimming and J lost 4 bases, with 14 bases between them. In nucleotides, the CDR3 is TGTGCCAGTAGTCAACGGTGGGGAGGAGAGACCCAGTACTTC. Translated, it gives CASSQRWGGETQYF.

The rearrangement joins TRBV28 to TRBJ1-2; the D gene is possibly TRBD1 (6 bases). The V gene lost 10 bases and the J gene lost 8 bases, with 32 bases spanning the gap. The CDR3 contains 17 residues. Germline V gives CDR1 MDHEN, CDR2 SYDVKM. CDR3 DNA: TGTGCCATCACTACAGCTGCCTTGAACAGGGACCCGGGAGGCTACACCTTC. Encoded protein: CAITTAALNRDPGGYTF.

This chain joins TRBV4-2 and TRBJ2-1; D not certain. This CDR3 comprises 15 residues. Trimming cost V 2 bases and J 8 bases, with 16 bases left between them. Germline lookup yields CDR1 LGHNA and CDR2 YNFKEQ. The CDR3 DNA reads as TGTGCCAGCAGCCAAAGGCCCCACTTGGCGGATGAGCAGTTCTTC. This encodes CASSQRPHLADEQFF.

V is TRBV15 and J is TRBJ2-5; TRBD1 matches 9 bases. CDR1 and CDR2 (germline): LNHNV, YYDKDF (reference sequence). This CDR3 spans 14 amino acids. J gave up 6 bases and V 1 base, and 3 bases lay outside the gene matches. The CDR3 coding sequence is TGTGCCACCAGCAGAGGGGGACAGGGCCAGACCCAGTACTTC. Protein sequence: CATSRGGQGQTQYF.

This clone showed up just once. The chain combines TRBV7-9 with TRBJ1-2; the match to TRBD1 covers 7 bases. The CDR3 loop spans 16 amino acids. The ends lost 5 bases at V and 2 bases at J; junction bases unmatched: 11. Germline values: CDR1 SEHNR, CDR2 FQNEAQ (reference sequence). CDR3 sequence: CASSPGQRQVNYGYTF. The CDR3 DNA is TGTGCCAGCAGCCCGGGACAGCGCCAAGTAAACTATGGCTACACCTTC.

The J gene is TRBJ2-5, the V gene TRBV5-1, with 9 bases matching TRBD1. Germline CDR1 and CDR2: SGHRS and YFSETQ. The CDR3 length is 16 residues. V gave up 5 bases and J gave up 2 bases; unmatched junction bases: 10. The CDR3 protein is CASRITGGASQETQYF. CDR3 sequence (DNA): TGCGCCAGCAGAATTACAGGGGGCGCGTCTCAAGAGACCCAGTACTTC.

The rearrangement joins TRBV3-1 (or the pseudogene TRBV3-2) to TRBJ1-3, with D possibly TRBD1 on 5 matching bases. Germline V lookup: CDR1 LGHDT, CDR2 YNNKEL (reference sequence). Between the trimmed V and J ends, which lost 3 bases and 5 bases, there was a span of 20 bases. CDR3 length equals 17 residues. This CDR3 is CASSHQSGGQGRNTIYF. CDR3 DNA sequence: TGTGCCAGCAGCCATCAATCCGGAGGGCAGGGTAGAAACACCATATATTTT.

The V gene is TRBV21-1, the J gene TRBJ2-1; TRBD1, the table's D call, lacks a check against the DNA. TRBV21-1 represents a pseudogene. CDR3 size: 17 residues. This chain's CDR3 is CASSKIGPPPPYNEQFF. As DNA, the CDR3 is TGTGCCAGCAGCAAAATTGGCCCACCGCCCCCATACAATGAGCAGTTCTTC.

The chain uses TRBV5-1 and TRBJ2-3, with 8 bases that match TRBD1. With 4 bases clipped from V and 4 bases from J, the junction kept 5 bases outside the gene matches. This CDR3 spans 14 amino acids. Germline V gene sequence: CDR1 SGHRS, CDR2 YFSETQ. The CDR3 spells CASSQQGGPDTQYF. The CDR3 DNA reads TGCGCCAGCAGCCAACAGGGGGGCCCAGATACGCAGTATTTT.